The entry that follows covers one T cell receptor beta chain sequence. These data come from a study of T-cell reconstitution after alpha-beta-depleted transplantation in children. Germline assignment: CDR1 MGHRA and CDR2 YSYEKL. Germline trimming cut 1 base from V and 4 bases from J; bases unmatched to any gene: 9. The CDR3 has 19 amino acids. Unique molecular identifiers were incorporated when the TCRbeta library was constructed. TCRdb reprocessed the PCR reads with MiXCR, giving one entry per CDR3 protein. The repertoire has about 980,000 distinct CDR3 sequences, less than 30% of them found once; the top ten carry 28%.

The chain uses TRBV4-1 and TRBJ2-1; TRBD2 agrees at 14 bases. The source is a boy under two years old who had a stem cell transplant for SCID, so the T cells may come from the graft donor. The sequenced sample was PBMCs, mostly from graft donor cells, obtained 360 days after TCRalphabeta/CD19-depleted stem cell transplant. Written as DNA, the CDR3 is TGCGCCAGCAGCCAAGTCCCCGGACTAGCGGGGGGTCCTTACAATGAGCAGTTCTTC. It is translated as CASSQVPGLAGGPYNEQFF.